The 23 T cell receptor beta chains given below trace back to one sample, sequenced in a study of Graves' ophthalmopathy and Graves' hyperthyroidism. The authors amplified TCR beta CDR3 regions, and they did so from RNA transcripts for repertoire sequencing. After a first-round RT-PCR with HTBI primers, a second-round multiplex PCR was run. TCRdb called the multiplex PCR reads again in MiXCR, with one record for every CDR3 protein. The sample has hundreds of thousands of distinct CDR3 sequences; about a fifth are singletons. The specimen was peripheral blood. These receptors came from a woman aged 18-29 years with stable Graves' hyperthyroidism. Some clones in this sample may be carry-over from other donors' samples.

This clonotype has at least ten counts. This chain links TRBV6-1 with TRBJ2-2, with D possibly being TRBD1 (6 bases). Trimming shortened V by 6 bases and J by 4 bases, and 12 bases separated the two germline ends. This CDR3 region has 14 residues. Per germline, CDR1 MNHNS and CDR2 SASEGT. CDR3 protein: CASRPGQITGELFF. Here the CDR3 DNA reads TGTGCCAGCAGGCCGGGACAAATCACCGGGGAGCTGTTTTTT.

This clonotype appeared a few times. V usage is TRBV3-1 and J usage is TRBJ1-2; D remains ambiguous. The CDR3 runs to 12 residues. The V gene lost 1 base and the J gene lost 10 bases, with 10 bases spanning the gap. Germline V gives CDR1 LGHDT, CDR2 YNNKEL (reference sequence). The CDR3 region has the DNA TGTGCCAGCAGCCAAGGTCAGTCTACCTACACCTTC. This sequence encodes CASSQGQSTYTF.

This clonotype was seen repeatedly, ten times or more. Likely a read error: the CDR3 ends without its conserved phenylalanine or tryptophan. The chain is built from TRBV11-2 and TRBJ1-1, with unresolved D. Germline CDR1 reads SGHAT; CDR2 reads FQNNGV. Trimming stripped 2 bases from V and 4 bases from J, with 2 bases between. CDR3 length: 11 residues. The CDR3 loop reads CASSLSTEAFL. CDR3 nucleotide sequence: TGTGCCAGCAGCTTAAGCACTGAAGCTTTCCTT.

The chain recombines TRBV6-4 with TRBJ2-2, with 15 bases identical to TRBD2. The V gene's germline CDR1 is MRHNA and CDR2 SNTAGT. J was trimmed by 2 bases and V by 0 bases; bases with no gene match: 7. The CDR3 totals 20 residues. This chain's CDR3 is CASSDSPGLAGGRNTGELFF. DNA for the CDR3: TGTGCCAGCAGTGACTCCCCGGGACTAGCGGGAGGTAGAAACACCGGGGAGCTGTTTTTT.

The table lists this clonotype with many counts. The J gene is TRBJ2-7, the V gene TRBV6-5; 9 bases fit TRBD1. CDR3 length equals 15 residues. With 4 bases clipped from V and 2 bases from J, the junction kept 6 bases outside the gene matches. The germline V gene encodes CDR1 MNHEY and CDR2 SVGAGI. In DNA form, the CDR3 reads TGTGCCAGCAGTTCAGAGACAGGGGGAACCTACGAGCAGTACTTC. This gives the protein CASSSETGGTYEQYF.

The chain uses TRBV20-1 and TRBJ2-7, with 7 bases fitting TRBD2. J lost 0 bases, V lost 0 bases, and 5 bases had no gene match. The CDR3 has 15 amino acids. Germline values: CDR1 DFQATT, CDR2 SNEGSKA (reference sequence). CDR3 region: CSARDLREPSYEQYF. CDR3 DNA sequence: TGCAGTGCTAGAGATTTGCGGGAGCCCTCCTACGAGCAGTACTTC.

There are many counts of this clonotype. This sequence joins TRBV7-9 and TRBJ2-4; 11 positions match TRBD2. The CDR3 runs 16 residues. Germline-derived CDR1 and CDR2 are SEHNR and FQNEAQ (reference sequence). V lost 4 bases, J lost 5 bases, and 7 bases stayed unmatched. The DNA of the CDR3 is TGTGCCAGCAGCTCACCTAGCGGGAGGAACCAAAACATTCAGTACTTC. It codes for CASSSPSGRNQNIQYF.

In this sample, this clonotype turned up a few times. The V call is TRBV27, the J call TRBJ1-2, with 9 bases identical to TRBD1. Germline CDR1 reads MNHEY; CDR2 reads SMNVEV (reference sequence). This CDR3 is built from 13 residues. Trimming removed 5 bases from V and 7 bases from J; junction bases left unmatched: 5. DNA for the CDR3: TGTGCCAGCAGTGAACAGGGGGCTGGTGGCTACACCTTC. Its translation is CASSEQGAGGYTF.

Many counts were recorded for this clonotype. V is TRBV30 and J is TRBJ2-7; no definite D call. Trimming left V 5 bases short and J 0 bases short, with 8 bases between. This CDR3 is built from 12 residues. From germline, CDR1 is GTSNPN and CDR2 SVGIG (reference sequence). The CDR3 sequence is CAWASNSYEQYF. DNA for the CDR3: TGTGCCTGGGCCTCGAACTCCTACGAGCAGTACTTC.

This clonotype showed up many times. The V and J genes are TRBV20-1 and TRBJ1-1, with a weak D call TRBD1 (5 bases). Germline V gene data show CDR1 as DFQATT and CDR2 as SNEGSKA (reference sequence). V lost 6 bases, J lost 8 bases, and 19 bases lay in between. The CDR3 extends over 13 amino acids. Here the CDR3 reads CSARDPTDLEAFF. CDR3 sequence (DNA): TGCAGTGCCCGTGACCCGACAGACTTAGAAGCTTTCTTT.

The genes are TRBV6-5 and TRBJ1-5, with no clear D. Trimming removed 8 bases from V and 5 bases from J, with 13 bases in between. In germline, CDR1 is MNHEY, CDR2 SVGAGI. The CDR3 spans 13 residues. The CDR3, as DNA: TGTGCCAGCGGGTCCTCGGATTATCAGCCCCAGCATTTT. Its protein is CASGSSDYQPQHF.

The chain couples TRBV30 to TRBJ2-7; tentative D call: TRBD1 (6 bases). This CDR3 has 16 residues. CDR1 GTSNPN and CDR2 SVGIG come from the germline V gene (reference sequence). V was cut by 5 bases and J by 3 bases, with 23 bases left in between. CDR3 sequence: CAWVVPGQGINYEQYF. The CDR3 DNA is TGTGCCTGGGTAGTACCGGGACAAGGCATCAACTACGAGCAGTACTTC.

This clonotype came up a few times. This chain uses TRBV6-1 with TRBJ1-1; 8 nucleotides agree with TRBD1. The CDR3 is 15 amino acids. CDR1 and CDR2 (germline): MNHNS, SASEGT. Trimming cost V 6 bases and J 6 bases; bases outside gene matches: 12. The CDR3 region is CASRPPGQEVPEAFF. DNA for the CDR3: TGTGCCAGCAGACCCCCGGGACAGGAGGTACCTGAAGCTTTCTTT.

CDR3 in amino acids: CSARGTGNYEQYF. The CDR3 DNA reads as TGCAGTGCTAGAGGGACAGGAAACTACGAGCAGTACTTC. The chain combines TRBV20-1 with TRBJ2-7; 7 bases are a match to TRBD1. The CDR3 is 13 amino acids. The germline V gene has CDR1 DFQATT and CDR2 SNEGSKA (reference sequence). The V segment lost 1 base and the J segment 3 bases; nucleotides outside the gene matches: 3.

This clonotype appeared many times. The chain combines TRBV7-2 with TRBJ2-5, with 8 positions matching TRBD1. CDR3 length: 14 residues. CDR1 is SGHTA and CDR2 is FQGNSA in the germline V gene. Trimming took 3 bases from V and 5 from J; bases not matched to a gene: 5. The CDR3 is CASSFQGARETQYF. The CDR3, as DNA: TGTGCCAGCAGCTTTCAGGGGGCGCGGGAGACCCAGTACTTC.

This clonotype appeared many times. V gene TRBV11-2 combines with J gene TRBJ2-5; 10 positions match TRBD1. After removal of 4 bases from V and 2 bases from J, the junction contained 7 bases not matched to a gene. The CDR3 has 16 residues. Germline CDR1 and CDR2: SGHAT and FQNNGV. The CDR3 nucleotides read TGTGCCAGCAGCTCTGGGGACAGGGGAAAACAAGAGACCCAGTACTTC. Protein sequence: CASSSGDRGKQETQYF.

A few counts support this clonotype. The chain couples TRBV7-9 to TRBJ2-2; D is unresolved. The CDR3 spans 14 residues. CDR1 and CDR2 from the germline V gene are SEHNR and FQNEAQ (reference sequence). The V and J ends lost 5 bases and 4 bases respectively, with 11 bases between them. CDR3: CASSTRSGTGELFF. In DNA, the CDR3 is TGTGCCAGCAGCACGCGATCGGGCACCGGGGAGCTGTTTTTT.

This sequence joins TRBV15 and TRBJ2-5; D gene unclear. Trimming cost V 2 bases and J 5 bases, with 6 bases left between them. From germline, CDR1 is LNHNV and CDR2 YYDKDF (reference sequence). This CDR3 spans 12 amino acids. The CDR3 nucleotides are TGTGCCACCAGCAGAAGAGCGGAGACCCAGTACTTC. It translates to CATSRRAETQYF.

This chain uses TRBV6-2 or TRBV6-3 with TRBJ1-5; the D is unclear. The germline V gene encodes CDR1 MNHEY and CDR2 SVGEGT. The V end lost 3 bases, the J end lost 2 bases, and 8 bases lay between the germline ends. CDR3 length equals 14 residues. CDR3 in DNA: TGTGCCAGCAGTTATCTGACCGGCAATCAGCCCCAGCATTTT. Translated: CASSYLTGNQPQHF.

This clonotype was seen at least ten times. The genes are TRBV6-5 and TRBJ2-7; D gene uncertain. Germline CDR1 is MNHEY and CDR2 is SVGAGI. Trimming removed 3 bases from V and 4 bases from J, with 16 bases in between. The CDR3 sequence is 15 residues long. CDR3 region: CASSYVWDKGYEQYF. The CDR3 bases are TGTGCCAGCAGTTATGTCTGGGATAAAGGTTACGAGCAGTACTTC.

V usage is TRBV9 and J usage is TRBJ1-2; TRBD1 might be the D (5 bases). The germline V gene encodes CDR1 SGDLS and CDR2 YYNGEE. V was cut by 2 bases and J by 4 bases, with 9 bases left in between. The CDR3 consists of 13 residues. CDR3 nucleotides: TGTGCCAGCAGCGTTCGAACAGGCTATGGCTACACCTTC. Translating it yields CASSVRTGYGYTF.

This clonotype came up many times. The chain is built from TRBV5-1 and TRBJ2-2; D not certain. The CDR3 loop spans 19 amino acids. Trimming removed 3 bases from V and 2 bases from J, with 23 bases in between. Germline CDR1 SGHRS, CDR2 YFSETQ. CDR3 protein: CASSSRLSGHLVNTGELFF. The CDR3 nucleotides are TGCGCCAGCAGCTCCCGGCTCTCGGGTCACTTAGTTAACACCGGGGAGCTGTTTTTT.

This clonotype came up many times. This chain links TRBV7-2 with TRBJ2-7; D ambiguous. Trimming removed 6 bases from V and 6 bases from J, with 15 bases in between. The germline V gene has CDR1 SGHTA and CDR2 FQGNSA. This CDR3 spans 13 amino acids. CDR3 residues: CASSYRGQSEQYF. CDR3 bases: TGTGCCAGCAGTTACAGAGGCCAGTCCGAGCAGTACTTC.